This is a list of T cell receptor beta chains from one sample in a study of immune heterogeneity within non-small cell lung tumors. Via MiXCR, TCRdb re-called the multiplex PCR reads, giving one row per CDR3 protein. The sample lists about 6,100 distinct CDR3 sequences; approximately 22% were seen once. The sequenced sample consisted of lung tumor tissue. The receptors shown here come from a female donor with non-small cell lung cancer. Both conserved end residues are trimmed from each CDR3. Fields, in order: V gene, J gene, CDR3 protein.

TRBV3-1	TRBJ1-6	ASSQARGISSPLH
TRBV5-1	TRBJ1-2	ASSATGTEEWGYT
TRBV27	TRBJ2-1	ASTLAGGNEQF
TRBV28	TRBJ1-4	ASSLTAEKLF
TRBV6-1	TRBJ2-2	ASSEGPSGMDTGELF
TRBV6-2/TRBV6-3	TRBJ1-5	ASRKGLGDYSNQPQH
TRBV20-1	TRBJ2-1	SALDTGRSSYNEQF
TRBV5-5	TRBJ2-1	ASSLGRDNEQF
TRBV11-3	TRBJ2-1	ASSLAGTRSYNEQF
TRBV5-5	TRBJ1-6	ASSPGQGQPPLH
TRBV6-1	TRBJ2-1	ASSRDRDVEQF
TRBV6-1	TRBJ2-7	ASSEVDRGRPEQY
TRBV5-4	TRBJ1-3	ASSFGTAISGNTIY
TRBV3-1	TRBJ2-7	ASSPGLATSSYEQY
TRBV19	TRBJ2-3	ASSTSGRTAASDTQY
TRBV12-3/TRBV12-4	TRBJ2-3	ASSALAGGPDTQY
TRBV13	TRBJ2-2	ASSPHGKAGSTGELF
TRBV30	TRBJ1-5	AWSTGGLDPQPQH
TRBV29-1	TRBJ2-3	SVGTEWRLGADTQY
TRBV27	TRBJ1-4	ASSRDLRANEKLF
TRBV7-2	TRBJ2-2	ASSLGWGNTGELF
TRBV11-2	TRBJ1-2	ASSLGQSNYGYT
TRBV18	TRBJ2-3	ASSLGAGVADTQY
TRBV20-1	TRBJ1-1	SARPFGGAF
TRBV6-1	TRBJ1-2	ASITGGQYT
TRBV12-3/TRBV12-4	TRBJ2-1	ASSLWEGGNEQF
TRBV9	TRBJ1-4	ASSVGGGGSELGEKLF
TRBV7-9	TRBJ1-1	ASSPRDRGGNTEAF
TRBV24-1	TRBJ2-3	ATSDSSRRESPTDTQY
TRBV24-1	TRBJ2-7	ATSDPTGTSGYEQY